This T cell receptor (beta chain) came from a study of shared clonotypes between healthy human individuals. Findings and caveats of the study: Compared with memory subsets, naive subsets generally had larger estimated richness. Few donors restricted represented genetic and exposure-history diversity.

The CDR3 spans 13 residues. From germline, CDR1 is KGHSH and CDR2 LQKENI. V shed 6 bases and J shed 4 bases, with 10 bases lying between them. Measured with immunoSEQ multiplex PCR; TCRdb has only the in-frame clones, and not every one. The repertoire holds 170,000 or so clones, with over 50% as singletons. This clone has only one observation. Its antigen remains unknown. V and J are TRBV18 and TRBJ1-5; D gene uncertain. The clonotype was recovered from a man aged 25 to 40 in good health. The material sequenced was memory CD4+ T cells sorted from blood. Subset of the sample: CD45RA-negative fraction. The CDR3 sequence: CASSQYPNQPQHF. CDR3 in DNA: TGTGCCAGCTCCCAATACCCTAATCAGCCCCAGCATTTT.